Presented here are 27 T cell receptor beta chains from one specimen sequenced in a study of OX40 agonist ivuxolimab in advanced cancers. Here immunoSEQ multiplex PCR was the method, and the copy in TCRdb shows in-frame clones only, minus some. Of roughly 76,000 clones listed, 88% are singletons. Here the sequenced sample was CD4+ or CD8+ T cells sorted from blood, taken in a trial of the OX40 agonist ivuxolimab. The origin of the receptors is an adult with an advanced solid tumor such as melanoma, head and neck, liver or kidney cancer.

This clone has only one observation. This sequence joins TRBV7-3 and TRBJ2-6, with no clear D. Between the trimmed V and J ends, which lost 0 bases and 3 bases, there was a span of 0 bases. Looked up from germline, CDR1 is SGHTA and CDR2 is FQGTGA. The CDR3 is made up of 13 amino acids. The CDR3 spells CASSLTGANVLTF. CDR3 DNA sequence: TGTGCCAGCAGCTTAACTGGGGCCAACGTCCTGACTTTC.

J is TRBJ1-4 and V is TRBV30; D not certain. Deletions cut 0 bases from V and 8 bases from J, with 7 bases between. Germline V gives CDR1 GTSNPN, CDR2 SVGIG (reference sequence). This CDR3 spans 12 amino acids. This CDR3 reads CAWSVLREKLFF. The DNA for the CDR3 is TGTGCCTGGAGTGTACTGAGGGAAAAACTGTTTTTT.

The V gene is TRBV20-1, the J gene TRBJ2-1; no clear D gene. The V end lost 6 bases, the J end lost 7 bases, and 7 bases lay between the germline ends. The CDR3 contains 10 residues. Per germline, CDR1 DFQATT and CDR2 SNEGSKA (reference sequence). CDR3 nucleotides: TGCAGTGCCATGGGGAATGAGCAGTTCTTC. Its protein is CSAMGNEQFF.

CDR3 loop: CSVERTGHEQFF. The CDR3 nucleotides read TGCAGCGTTGAAAGGACAGGGCATGAGCAGTTCTTC. V gene TRBV29-1 combines with J gene TRBJ2-1, with 8 positions matching TRBD1. J was trimmed by 8 bases and V by 2 bases; bases with no gene match: 2. The CDR3 loop spans 12 amino acids. Germline V CDR1 and CDR2: SQVTM, ANQGSEA.

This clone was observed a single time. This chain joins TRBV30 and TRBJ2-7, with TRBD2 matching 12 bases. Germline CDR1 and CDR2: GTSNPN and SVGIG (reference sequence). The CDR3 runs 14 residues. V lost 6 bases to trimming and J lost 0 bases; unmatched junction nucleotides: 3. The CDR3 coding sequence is TGTGCCTGCTCTAGCGGGAGGGCCTCCTACGAGCAGTACTTC. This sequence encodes CACSSGRASYEQYF.

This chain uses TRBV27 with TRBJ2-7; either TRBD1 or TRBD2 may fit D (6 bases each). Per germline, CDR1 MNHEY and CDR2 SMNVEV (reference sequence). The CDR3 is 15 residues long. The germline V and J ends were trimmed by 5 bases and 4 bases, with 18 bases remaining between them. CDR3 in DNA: TGTGCCAGCAGTACAACCTTAAGGGGGGCGTACGAGCAGTACTTC. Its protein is CASSTTLRGAYEQYF.

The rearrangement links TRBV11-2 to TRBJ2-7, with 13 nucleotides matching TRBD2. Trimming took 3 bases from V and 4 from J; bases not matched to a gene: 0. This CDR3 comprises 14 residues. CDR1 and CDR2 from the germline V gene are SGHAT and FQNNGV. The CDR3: CASSLGLAGYEQYF. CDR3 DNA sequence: TGTGCCAGCAGCTTGGGACTAGCGGGGTACGAGCAGTACTTC. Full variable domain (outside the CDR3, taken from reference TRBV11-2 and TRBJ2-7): EAGVAQSPRYKIIEKRQSVAFWCNPISGHATLYWYQQILGQGPKLLIQFQNNGVVDDSQLPKDRFSAERLKGVDSTLKIQPAKLEDSAVYLCASSLGLAGYEQYFGPGTRLTVT.

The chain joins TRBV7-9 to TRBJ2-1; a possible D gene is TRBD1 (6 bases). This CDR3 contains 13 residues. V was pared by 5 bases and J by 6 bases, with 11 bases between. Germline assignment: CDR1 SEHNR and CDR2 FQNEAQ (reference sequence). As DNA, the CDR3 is TGTGCCAGCAGCAGAGGGACATCCAATGAGCAGTTCTTC. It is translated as CASSRGTSNEQFF.

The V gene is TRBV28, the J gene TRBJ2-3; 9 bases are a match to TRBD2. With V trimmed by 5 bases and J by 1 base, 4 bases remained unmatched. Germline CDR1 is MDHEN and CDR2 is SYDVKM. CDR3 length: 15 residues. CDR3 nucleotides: TGTGCCAGCAGTCCAGTAGCGGGGGGCACAGATACGCAGTATTTT. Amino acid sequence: CASSPVAGGTDTQYF.

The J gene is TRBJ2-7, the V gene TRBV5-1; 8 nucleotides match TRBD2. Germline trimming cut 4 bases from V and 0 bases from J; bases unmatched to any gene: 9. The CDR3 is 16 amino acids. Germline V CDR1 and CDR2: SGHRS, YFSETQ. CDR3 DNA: TGCGCCAGCAGCCCGAGTAGCGGGGTAAGCTCCTACGAGCAGTACTTC. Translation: CASSPSSGVSSYEQYF.

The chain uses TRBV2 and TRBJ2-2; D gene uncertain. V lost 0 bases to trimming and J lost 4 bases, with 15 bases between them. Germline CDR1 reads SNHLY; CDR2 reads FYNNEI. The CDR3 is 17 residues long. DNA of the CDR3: TGTGCCAGCAGTGAAGCCATACTACTACGCTCCACCGGGGAGCTGTTTTTT. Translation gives CASSEAILLRSTGELFF.

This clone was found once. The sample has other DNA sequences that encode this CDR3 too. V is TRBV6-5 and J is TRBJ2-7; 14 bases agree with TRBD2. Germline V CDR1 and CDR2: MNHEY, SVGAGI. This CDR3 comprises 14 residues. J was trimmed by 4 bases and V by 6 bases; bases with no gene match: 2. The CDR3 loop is CASSGTSGSYEQYF. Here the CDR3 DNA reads TGTGCCAGCAGCGGGACTAGCGGGAGTTACGAGCAGTACTTC.

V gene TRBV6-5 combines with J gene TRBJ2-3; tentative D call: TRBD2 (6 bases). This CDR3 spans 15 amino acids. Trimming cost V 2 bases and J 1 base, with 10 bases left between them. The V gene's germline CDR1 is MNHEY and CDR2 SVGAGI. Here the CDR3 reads CASSYRASGTDTQYF. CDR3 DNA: TGTGCCAGCAGTTACCGGGCTAGCGGCACAGATACGCAGTATTTT.

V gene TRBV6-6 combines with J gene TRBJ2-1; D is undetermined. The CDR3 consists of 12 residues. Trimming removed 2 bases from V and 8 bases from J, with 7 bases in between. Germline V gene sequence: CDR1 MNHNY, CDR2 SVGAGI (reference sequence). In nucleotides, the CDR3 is TGTGCCAGCAGTTACGGACGAGATGAGCAGTTCTTC. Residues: CASSYGRDEQFF.

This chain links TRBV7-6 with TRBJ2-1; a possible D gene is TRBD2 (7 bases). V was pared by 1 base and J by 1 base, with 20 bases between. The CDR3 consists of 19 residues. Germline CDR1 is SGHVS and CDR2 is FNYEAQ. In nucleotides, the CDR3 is TGTGCCAGCAGCTTAGAAATCCCGGGGGGCCTAGGTTCCTACAATGAGCAGTTCTTC. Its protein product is CASSLEIPGGLGSYNEQFF.

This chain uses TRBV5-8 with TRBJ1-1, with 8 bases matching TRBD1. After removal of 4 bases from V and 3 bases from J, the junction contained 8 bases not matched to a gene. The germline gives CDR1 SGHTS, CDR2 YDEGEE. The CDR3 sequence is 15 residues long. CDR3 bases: TGTGCCAGCAGCGCGGACAGGGTTTGGGACACTGAAGCTTTCTTT. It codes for CASSADRVWDTEAFF.

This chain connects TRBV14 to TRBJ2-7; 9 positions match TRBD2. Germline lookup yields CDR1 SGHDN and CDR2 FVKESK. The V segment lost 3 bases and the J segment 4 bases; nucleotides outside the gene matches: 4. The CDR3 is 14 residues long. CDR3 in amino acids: CASSHAGGRYEQYF. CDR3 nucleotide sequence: TGTGCCAGCAGCCACGCGGGAGGGCGGTACGAGCAGTACTTC.

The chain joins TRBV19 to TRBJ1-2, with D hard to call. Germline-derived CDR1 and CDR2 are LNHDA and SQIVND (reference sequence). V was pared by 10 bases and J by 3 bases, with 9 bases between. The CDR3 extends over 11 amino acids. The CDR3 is CATHQYYGYTF. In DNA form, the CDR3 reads TGTGCCACCCACCAGTACTATGGCTACACCTTC.

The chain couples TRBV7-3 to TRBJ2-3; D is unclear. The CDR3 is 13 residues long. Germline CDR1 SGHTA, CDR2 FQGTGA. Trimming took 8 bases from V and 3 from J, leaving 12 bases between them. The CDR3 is CASGKMDTDTQYF. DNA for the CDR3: TGTGCCAGCGGAAAAATGGATACAGATACGCAGTATTTT.

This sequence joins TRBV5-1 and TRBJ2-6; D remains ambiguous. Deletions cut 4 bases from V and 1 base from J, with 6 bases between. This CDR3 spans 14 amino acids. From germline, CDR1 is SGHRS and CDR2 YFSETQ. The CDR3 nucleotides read TGCGCCAGCAGCGTCGGGTCTGGGGCCAACGTCCTGACTTTC. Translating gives CASSVGSGANVLTF.

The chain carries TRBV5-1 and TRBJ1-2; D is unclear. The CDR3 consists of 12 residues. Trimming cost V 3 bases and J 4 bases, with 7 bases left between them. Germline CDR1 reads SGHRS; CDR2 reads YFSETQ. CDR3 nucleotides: TGCGCCAGCAGCTCCGTTGGCTATGGCTACACCTTC. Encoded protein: CASSSVGYGYTF.

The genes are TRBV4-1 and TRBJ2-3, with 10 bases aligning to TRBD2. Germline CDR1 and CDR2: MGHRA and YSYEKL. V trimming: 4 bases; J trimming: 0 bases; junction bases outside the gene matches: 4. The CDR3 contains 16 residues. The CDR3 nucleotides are TGCGCCAGCAGCCGGGCACTAGCGGGGAGCACAGATACGCAGTATTTT. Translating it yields CASSRALAGSTDTQYF.

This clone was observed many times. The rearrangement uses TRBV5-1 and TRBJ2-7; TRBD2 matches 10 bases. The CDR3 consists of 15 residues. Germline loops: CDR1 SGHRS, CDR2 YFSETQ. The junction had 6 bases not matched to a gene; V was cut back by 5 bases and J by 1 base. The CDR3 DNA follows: TGCGCCAGCAGTTCCGGGACTAGCGATTCCTACGAGCAGTACTTC. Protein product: CASSSGTSDSYEQYF.

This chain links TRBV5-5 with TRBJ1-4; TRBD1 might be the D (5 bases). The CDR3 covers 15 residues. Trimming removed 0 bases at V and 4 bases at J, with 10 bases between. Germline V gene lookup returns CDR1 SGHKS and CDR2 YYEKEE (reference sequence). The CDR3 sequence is CASSLAQGGNEKLFF. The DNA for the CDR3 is TGTGCCAGCAGCTTGGCGCAGGGCGGTAATGAAAAACTGTTTTTT.

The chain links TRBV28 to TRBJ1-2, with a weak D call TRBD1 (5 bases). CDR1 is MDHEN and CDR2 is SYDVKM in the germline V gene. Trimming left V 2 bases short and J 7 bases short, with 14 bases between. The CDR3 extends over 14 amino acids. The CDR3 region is CASSLPQQGGGYTF. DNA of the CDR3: TGTGCCAGCAGTTTACCCCAGCAGGGTGGTGGCTACACCTTC.

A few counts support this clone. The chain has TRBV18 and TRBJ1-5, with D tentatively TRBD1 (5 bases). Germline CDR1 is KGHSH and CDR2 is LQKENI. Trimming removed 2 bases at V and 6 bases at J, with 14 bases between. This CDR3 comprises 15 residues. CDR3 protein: CASSPAPGGSQPQHF. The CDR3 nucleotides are TGTGCCAGCTCACCAGCACCCGGGGGTAGTCAGCCCCAGCATTTT.

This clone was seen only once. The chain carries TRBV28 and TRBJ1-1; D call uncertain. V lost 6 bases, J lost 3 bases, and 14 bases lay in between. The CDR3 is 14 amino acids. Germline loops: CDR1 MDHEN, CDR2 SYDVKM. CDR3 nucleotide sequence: TGTGCCAGCAGAAGCGAGGCAGACTACACTGAAGCTTTCTTT. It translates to CASRSEADYTEAFF.